This T cell receptor beta chain was obtained from a study of OX40 agonist ivuxolimab in advanced cancers. About the full investigation: Ivuxolimab was an agonistic, fully human IgG2 monoclonal antibody directed against OX40 (CD134), a costimulatory receptor. Intravenous ivuxolimab was administered to patients every 2 weeks at six dose levels: 0.01, 0.1, 0.3, 1.5, 3 and 10 mg/kg. Among the roughly 50 dose-escalation patients, approximately 20 had hepatocellular carcinoma, 15 melanoma, 9 renal cell carcinoma and 9 head and neck cancer. In the dose-escalation cohort, over 65% of patients were male, and the mean age was approximately 64 years, with a range of about 23 to 85. Prior anti-PD-1, anti-PD-L1 or anti-CTLA-4 therapy was permitted, and checkpoint inhibitors had been received by less than 45% of dose-escalation patients. Partial responses were achieved by three dose-escalation patients, of whom one had hepatocellular carcinoma and two had cutaneous melanoma. The point of sequencing TCRbeta in the periphery was to test whether ivuxolimab changed TCR sequence diversity and drove clonal T-cell expansion. The paper describes the monotherapy dose-escalation part (N of about 52 patients) of the phase I trial of ivuxolimab.

The CDR3 contains 14 residues, cysteine and phenylalanine counted. Kept here is only the CDR3 DNA, which spans 42 bases and is read in frame from base 1. CDR1 SGHTA and CDR2 FQGTGA are derived from the germline V gene. Trimming leaves V shorter by 5 bases and J shorter by 6 bases, with the junction holding 6 bases beyond the gene matches. Comments on this clone: Its antigen specificity is not known. Per-base quality was not reported, and no clone a single base away is much larger than it.

The paper as a whole reports these results and caveats: The antigen specificity of the peripheral T cells that underwent clonal expansion was not determined. After ivuxolimab, CD8+ T cells had more expanded clones than CD4+ T cells on average. Clonal expansion of both CD4+ and CD8+ blood T cells was observed from baseline to week 6 at doses 0.1 to 3.0 mg/kg. Low levels of normalized T-cell clonal expansion were also seen in some patients who did not respond. Partial responders in the 0.1-3.0 mg/kg groups had among the lowest normalized peripheral clonal expansion, especially among CD8+ T cells.

Genomic DNA was isolated from the sorted cells so that the TCRbeta CDR3 region could be sequenced. The immunoSEQ Assay was used to sequence the TCRbeta CDR3 regions. Drawn from immuneACCESS, this table holds only the in-frame rearrangements with V and J called that TCRdb kept. Clones are partly lost; checked studies trace under half to an unresolved V gene and leave the rest unexplained. The sample has about 59,000 clones on record, less than 85% of them singletons. Over 3.5% of the sample is in the top ten clones. The trial excluded patients who had a history of autoimmune disease or were on systemic immunosuppression. Peripheral blood for TCR sequencing was drawn from every dose cohort at baseline, at cycle 4 day 1 and at cycle 7 day 1. Samples were obtained from an open-label, multicenter, first-in-human phase I dose-escalation trial of ivuxolimab. Adults with locally advanced or metastatic head and neck squamous cell, hepatocellular, melanoma or renal cell carcinoma were enrolled in the trial. CD4+ and CD8+ T cells were sorted separately from peripheral blood before TCR sequencing.

The TCR comes from an adult with an advanced solid tumor such as melanoma, head and neck, liver or kidney cancer. The sequence links TRBV7-3 to TRBJ2-2, with 7 central nucleotides matching TRBD1. Sequenced here: CD4+ or CD8+ T cells sorted from blood, sampled in a trial of the OX40 agonist ivuxolimab. The CDR3 loop reads CASSEGQQAGELFF. The base sequence is TGTGCCAGCAGCGAGGGACAGCAGGCCGGGGAGCTGTTTTTT.